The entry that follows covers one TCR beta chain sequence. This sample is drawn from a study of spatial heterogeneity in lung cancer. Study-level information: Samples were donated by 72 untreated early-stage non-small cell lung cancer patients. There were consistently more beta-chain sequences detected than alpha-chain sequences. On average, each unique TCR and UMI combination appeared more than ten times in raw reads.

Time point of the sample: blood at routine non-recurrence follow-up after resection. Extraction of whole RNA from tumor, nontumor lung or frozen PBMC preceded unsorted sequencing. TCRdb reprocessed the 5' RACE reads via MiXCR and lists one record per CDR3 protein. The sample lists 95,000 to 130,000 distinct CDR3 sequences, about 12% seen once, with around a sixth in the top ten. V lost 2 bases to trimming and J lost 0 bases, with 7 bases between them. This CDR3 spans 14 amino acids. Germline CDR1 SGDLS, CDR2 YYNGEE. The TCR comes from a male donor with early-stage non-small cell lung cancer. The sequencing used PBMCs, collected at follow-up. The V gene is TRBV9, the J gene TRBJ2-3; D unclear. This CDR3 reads CASSVRASTDTQYF. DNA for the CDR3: TGTGCCAGCAGCGTTCGAGCTAGCACAGATACGCAGTATTTT.